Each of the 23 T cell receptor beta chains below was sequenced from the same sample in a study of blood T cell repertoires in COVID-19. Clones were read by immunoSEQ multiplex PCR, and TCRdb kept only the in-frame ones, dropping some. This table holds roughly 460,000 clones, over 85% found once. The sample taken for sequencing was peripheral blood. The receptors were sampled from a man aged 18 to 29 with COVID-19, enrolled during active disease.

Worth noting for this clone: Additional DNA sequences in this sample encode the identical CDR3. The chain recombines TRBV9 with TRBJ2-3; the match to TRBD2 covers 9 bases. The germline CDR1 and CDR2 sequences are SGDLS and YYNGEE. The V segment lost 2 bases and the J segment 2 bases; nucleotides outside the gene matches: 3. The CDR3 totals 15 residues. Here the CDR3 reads CASSVVAGDTDTQYF. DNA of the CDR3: TGTGCCAGCAGCGTTGTAGCGGGAGACACAGATACGCAGTATTTT.

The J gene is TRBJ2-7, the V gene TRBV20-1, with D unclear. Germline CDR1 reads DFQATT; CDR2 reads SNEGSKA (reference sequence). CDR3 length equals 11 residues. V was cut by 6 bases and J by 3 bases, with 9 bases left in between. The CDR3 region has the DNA TGCAGTGCCCTACGTGACTACGAGCAGTACTTC. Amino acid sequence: CSALRDYEQYF.

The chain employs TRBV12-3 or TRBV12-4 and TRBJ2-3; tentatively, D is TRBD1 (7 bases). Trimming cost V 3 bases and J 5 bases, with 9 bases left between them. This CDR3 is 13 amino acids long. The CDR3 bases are TGTGCCAGCAGTTTCCAGGGGGGAGATACGCAGTATTTT. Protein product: CASSFQGGDTQYF.

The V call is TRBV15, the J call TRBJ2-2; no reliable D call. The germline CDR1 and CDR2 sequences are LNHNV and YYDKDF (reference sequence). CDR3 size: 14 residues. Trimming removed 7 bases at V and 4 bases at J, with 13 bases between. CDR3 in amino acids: CATIPERSTGELFF. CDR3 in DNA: TGTGCCACCATTCCGGAGAGATCCACCGGGGAGCTGTTTTTT.

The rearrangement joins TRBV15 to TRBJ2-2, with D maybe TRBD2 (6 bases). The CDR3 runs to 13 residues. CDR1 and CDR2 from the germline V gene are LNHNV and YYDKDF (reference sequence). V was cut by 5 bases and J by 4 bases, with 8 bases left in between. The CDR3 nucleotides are TGTGCCACCAGCTTGGGGGGCACCGGGGAGCTGTTTTTT. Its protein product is CATSLGGTGELFF.

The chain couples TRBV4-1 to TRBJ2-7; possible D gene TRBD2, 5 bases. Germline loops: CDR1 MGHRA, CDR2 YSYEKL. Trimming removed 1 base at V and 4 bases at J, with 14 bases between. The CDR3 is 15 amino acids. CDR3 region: CASSQGPSTGYEQYF. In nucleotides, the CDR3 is TGCGCCAGCAGCCAAGGACCCAGTACGGGATACGAGCAGTACTTC.

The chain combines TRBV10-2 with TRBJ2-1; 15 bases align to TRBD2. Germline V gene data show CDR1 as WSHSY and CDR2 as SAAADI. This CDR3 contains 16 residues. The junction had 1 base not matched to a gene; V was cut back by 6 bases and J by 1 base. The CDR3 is CASRGLAGGSYNEQFF. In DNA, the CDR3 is TGCGCCAGCAGGGGACTAGCGGGGGGATCCTACAATGAGCAGTTCTTC.

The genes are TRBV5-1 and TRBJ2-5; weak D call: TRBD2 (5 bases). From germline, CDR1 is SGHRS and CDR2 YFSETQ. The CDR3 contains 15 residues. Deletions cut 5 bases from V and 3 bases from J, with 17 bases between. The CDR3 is CASSGRPGYEETQYF. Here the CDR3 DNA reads TGCGCCAGCAGTGGGAGACCTGGATATGAAGAGACCCAGTACTTC.

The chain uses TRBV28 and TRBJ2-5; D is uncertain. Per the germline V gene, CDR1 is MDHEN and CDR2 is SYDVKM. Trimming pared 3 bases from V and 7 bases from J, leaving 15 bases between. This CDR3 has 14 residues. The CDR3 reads CASSLSSGSGTQYF. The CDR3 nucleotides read TGTGCCAGCAGTTTGAGTTCTGGGTCGGGGACCCAGTACTTC.

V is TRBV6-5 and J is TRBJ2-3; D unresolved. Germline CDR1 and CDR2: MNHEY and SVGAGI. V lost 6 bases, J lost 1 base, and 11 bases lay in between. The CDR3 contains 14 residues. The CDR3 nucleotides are TGTGCCAGCAGCGCAGACCGGGGCACAGATACGCAGTATTTT. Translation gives CASSADRGTDTQYF.

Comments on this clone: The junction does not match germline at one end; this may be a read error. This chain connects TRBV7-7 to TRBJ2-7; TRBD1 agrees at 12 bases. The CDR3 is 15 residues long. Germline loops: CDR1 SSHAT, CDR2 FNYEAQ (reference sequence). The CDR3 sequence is CARSFKGQGAHEQYF. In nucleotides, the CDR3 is TGTGCCAGGAGCTTTAAGGGACAGGGGGCCCACGAGCAGTACTTC.

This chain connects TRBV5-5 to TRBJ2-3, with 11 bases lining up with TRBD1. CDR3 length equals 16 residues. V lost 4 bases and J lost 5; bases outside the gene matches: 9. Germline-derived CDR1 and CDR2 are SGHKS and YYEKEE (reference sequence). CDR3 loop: CASSTRTGGREDTQYF. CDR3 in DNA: TGTGCCAGCAGCACCCGGACAGGGGGCAGAGAAGATACGCAGTATTTT.

CDR3 sequence (DNA): TGTGCCAGCAGCTTAGGCGCCGCTAGCGGGATAGAGACCCAGTACTTC. Amino acid sequence: CASSLGAASGIETQYF. The V and J genes are TRBV11-3 and TRBJ2-5; 9 positions agree with TRBD2. CDR1 and CDR2 (germline): SGHNT, YENEEA. Germline trimming cut 1 base from V and 4 bases from J; bases unmatched to any gene: 7. The CDR3 runs 16 residues. The complete variable domain, with remaining parts taken from reference TRBV11-3 and TRBJ2-5, reads EAGVVQSPRYKIIEKKQPVAFWCNPISGHNTLYWYLQNLGQGPELLIRYENEEAVDDSQLPKDRFSAERLKGVDSTLKIQPAELGDSAVYLCASSLGAASGIETQYFGPGTRLLVL.

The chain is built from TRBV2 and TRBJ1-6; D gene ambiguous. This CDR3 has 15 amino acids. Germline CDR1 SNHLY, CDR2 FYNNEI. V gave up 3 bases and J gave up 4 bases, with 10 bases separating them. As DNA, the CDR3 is TGTGCCAGCAGTGAGGAGGGAGGATATAATTCACCCCTCCACTTT. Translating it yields CASSEEGGYNSPLHF.

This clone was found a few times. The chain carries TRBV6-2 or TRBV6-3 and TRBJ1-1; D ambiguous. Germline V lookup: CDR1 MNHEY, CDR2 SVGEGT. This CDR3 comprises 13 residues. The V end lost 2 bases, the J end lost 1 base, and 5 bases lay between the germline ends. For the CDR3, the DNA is TGTGCCAGCAGTTACCGGGGGAACACTGAAGCTTTCTTT. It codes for CASSYRGNTEAFF.

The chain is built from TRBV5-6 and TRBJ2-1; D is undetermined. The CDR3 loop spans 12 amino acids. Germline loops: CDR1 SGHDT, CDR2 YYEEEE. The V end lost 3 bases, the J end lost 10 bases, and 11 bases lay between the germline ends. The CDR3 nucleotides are TGTGCCAGCAGCTCACTAAGACCCGAGCAGTTCTTC. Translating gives CASSSLRPEQFF.

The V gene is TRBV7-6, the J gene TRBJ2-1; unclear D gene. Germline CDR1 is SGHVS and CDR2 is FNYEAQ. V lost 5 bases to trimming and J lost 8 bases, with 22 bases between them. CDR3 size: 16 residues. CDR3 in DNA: TGTGCCAGCAGCGCCGCCCTGAGGCAAAATTCCCATGAGCAGTTCTTC. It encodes CASSAALRQNSHEQFF.

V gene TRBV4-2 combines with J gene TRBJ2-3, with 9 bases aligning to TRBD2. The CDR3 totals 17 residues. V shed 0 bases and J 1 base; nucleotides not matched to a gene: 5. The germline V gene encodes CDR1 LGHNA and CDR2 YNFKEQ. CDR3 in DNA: TGTGCCAGCAGCCAAGATCCTTTAGCGGGGGGCACAGATACGCAGTATTTT. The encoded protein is CASSQDPLAGGTDTQYF.

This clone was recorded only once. CDR3 region: CASTPGQAPYEQYF. Here the CDR3 DNA reads TGTGCCAGTACCCCGGGACAGGCCCCCTACGAGCAGTACTTC. V is TRBV19 and J is TRBJ2-7; TRBD1 agrees at 8 bases. Unmatched junction bases numbered 7, after V lost 7 bases and J lost 2 bases. The germline V gene has CDR1 LNHDA and CDR2 SQIVND (reference sequence). The CDR3 is 14 residues long. The full variable domain, in which reference TRBV19 and TRBJ2-7 provide the parts outside the CDR3, is DGGITQSPKYLFRKEGQNVTLSCEQNLNHDAMYWYRQDPGQGLRLIYYSQIVNDFQKGDIAEGYSVSREKKESFPLTVTSAQKNPTAFYLCASTPGQAPYEQYFGPGTRLTVT.

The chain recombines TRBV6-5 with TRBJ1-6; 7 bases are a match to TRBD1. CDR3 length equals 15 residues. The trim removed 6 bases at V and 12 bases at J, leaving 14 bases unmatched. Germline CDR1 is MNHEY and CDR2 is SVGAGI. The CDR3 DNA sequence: TGTGCCAGCAGAGCTAGGCAGGGGGAAGATTTACCCCTCCACTTT. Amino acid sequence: CASRARQGEDLPLHF.

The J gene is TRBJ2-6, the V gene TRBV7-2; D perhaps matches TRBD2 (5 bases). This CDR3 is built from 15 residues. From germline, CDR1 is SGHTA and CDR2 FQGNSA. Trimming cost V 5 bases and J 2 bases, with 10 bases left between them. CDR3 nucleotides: TGTGCCAGCAGCGCCATGAGGGCTGGGGCCAACGTCCTGACTTTC. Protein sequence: CASSAMRAGANVLTF.

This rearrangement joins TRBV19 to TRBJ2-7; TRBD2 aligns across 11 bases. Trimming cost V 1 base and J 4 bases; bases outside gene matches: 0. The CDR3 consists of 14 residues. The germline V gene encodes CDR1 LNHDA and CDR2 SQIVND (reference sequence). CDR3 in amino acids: CASSIGLAGYEQYF. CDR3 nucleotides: TGTGCCAGTAGTATAGGACTAGCGGGGTACGAGCAGTACTTC.

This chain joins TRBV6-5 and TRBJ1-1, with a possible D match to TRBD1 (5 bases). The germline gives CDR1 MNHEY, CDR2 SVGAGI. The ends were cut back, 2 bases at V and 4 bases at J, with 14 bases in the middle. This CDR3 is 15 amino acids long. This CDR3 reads CASSYGRADRTEAFF. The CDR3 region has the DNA TGTGCCAGCAGTTACGGCAGGGCGGACCGCACTGAAGCTTTCTTT.